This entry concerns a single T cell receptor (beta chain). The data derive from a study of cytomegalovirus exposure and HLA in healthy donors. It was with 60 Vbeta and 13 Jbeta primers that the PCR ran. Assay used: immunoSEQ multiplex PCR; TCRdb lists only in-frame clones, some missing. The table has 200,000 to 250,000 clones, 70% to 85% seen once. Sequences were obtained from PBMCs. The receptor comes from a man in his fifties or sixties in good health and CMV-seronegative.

CDR3: CASSNTGDYEQYF. The CDR3 bases are TGTGCCAGCAGCAATACAGGGGACTACGAGCAGTACTTC. This chain joins TRBV6-5 and TRBJ2-7, with TRBD1 matching over 7 bases. V lost 6 bases and J lost 3; bases outside the gene matches: 5. Germline CDR1 reads MNHEY; CDR2 reads SVGAGI. The CDR3 loop spans 13 amino acids.